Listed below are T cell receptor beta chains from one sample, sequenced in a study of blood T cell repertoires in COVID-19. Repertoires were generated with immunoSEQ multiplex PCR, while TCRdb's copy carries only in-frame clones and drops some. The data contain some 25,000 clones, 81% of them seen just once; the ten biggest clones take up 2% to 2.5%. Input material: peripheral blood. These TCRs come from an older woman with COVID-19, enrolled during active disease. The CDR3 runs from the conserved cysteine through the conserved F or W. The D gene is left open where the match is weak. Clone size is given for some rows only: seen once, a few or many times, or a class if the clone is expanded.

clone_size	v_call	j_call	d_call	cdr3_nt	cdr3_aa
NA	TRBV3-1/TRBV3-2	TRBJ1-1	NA	TGTGCCAGCAGCCAAGACTCTGAAGCTTTCTTT	CASSQDSEAFF
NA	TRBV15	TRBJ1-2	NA	TGTGCCACCAGCATGAGCGTTAACTATGGCTACACCTTC	CATSMSVNYGYTF
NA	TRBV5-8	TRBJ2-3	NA	TGTGCCAGCAGCTTTAGGAATAGCCGTTTCACAGATACGCAGTATTTT	CASSFRNSRFTDTQYF
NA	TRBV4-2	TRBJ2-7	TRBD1	TGTGCCAGCAGCCCCGACTACGGACAGGGGGACTTCTACGAGCAGTACTTC	CASSPDYGQGDFYEQYF
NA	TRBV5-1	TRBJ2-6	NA	TGCGCCAGCAGCAACACAGGGACCGGGGCCAACGTCCTGACTTTC	CASSNTGTGANVLTF
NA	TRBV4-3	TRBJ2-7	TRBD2	TGCGCCAGCAGCCAAGCGGGGCTAGCGGGGGATGAGCAGTACTTC	CASSQAGLAGDEQYF
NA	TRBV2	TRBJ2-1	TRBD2	TGTGCCAGCAGTCGCGGGAGAGGGAGGAATGAGCAGTTCTTC	CASSRGRGRNEQFF
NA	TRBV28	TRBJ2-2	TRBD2	TGTGCCAGCAGTTCTAGCGGGATGAACACCGGGGAGCTGTTTTTT	CASSSSGMNTGELFF
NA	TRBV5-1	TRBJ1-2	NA	TGCGCCAGCAGCTTGAGTCAGGGAGGTGTCGGCTACACCTTC	CASSLSQGGVGYTF
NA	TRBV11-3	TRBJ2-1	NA	TGTGCCAGCAGCTCAGCGGCCCATGAGCAGTTCTTC	CASSSAAHEQFF
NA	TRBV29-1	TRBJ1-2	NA	TGCAGCGGGGGGGAGCCGAGCTATGGCTACACCTTC	CSGGEPSYGYTF
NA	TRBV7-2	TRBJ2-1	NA	TGTGCCAGCAGCTTAGTGGGGGCCGCGAGAAATGAGCAGTTCTTC	CASSLVGAARNEQFF
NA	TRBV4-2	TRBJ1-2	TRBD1	TGTGCCAGCAGCCAATGGGGCAGGGGGACAGGAGGCTACACCTTC	CASSQWGRGTGGYTF
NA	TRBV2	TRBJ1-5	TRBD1	TGTGCCAGCAGCGCTACAGGGGGCGGAGGAAATCAGCCCCAGCATTTT	CASSATGGGGNQPQHF
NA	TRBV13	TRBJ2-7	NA	TGTGCCAGCAGAGCCTCAGGGGGGGAGCAGTACTTC	CASRASGGEQYF
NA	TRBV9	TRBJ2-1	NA	TGTGCCAGCAGCTCAGGTCCCTACCTCTGGAATGAGCAGTTCTTC	CASSSGPYLWNEQFF
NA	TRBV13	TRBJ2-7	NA	TGTGCCAGCAGCTTGGGGTGGCGGGGTGGAGAGCAGTACTTC	CASSLGWRGGEQYF
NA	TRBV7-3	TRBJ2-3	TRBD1	TGTGCCAGCAGCCTAGGGGGCGGCCCAGATACGCAGTATTTT	CASSLGGGPDTQYF
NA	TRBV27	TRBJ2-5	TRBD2	TGTGCCAGCAGTTTCACGGGGGGGACCATACAGACCCAGTACTTC	CASSFTGGTIQTQYF
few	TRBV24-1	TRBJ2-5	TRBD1	TGTGCCACCAGTAACACAGGGGTCGGAGAGACCCAGTACTTC	CATSNTGVGETQYF
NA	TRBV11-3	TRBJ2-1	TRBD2	TGTGCCACTAGCGGGAGGACGAATGAGCAGTTCTTC	CATSGRTNEQFF
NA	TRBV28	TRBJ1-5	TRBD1	TGTGCCAGCAGAGGGGACAGAACTTTCGATCAGCCCCAGCATTTT	CASRGDRTFDQPQHF
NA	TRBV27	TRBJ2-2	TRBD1	TGTGCCAGCAGTAGACAGGGCTTCCCCACCGGGGAGCTGTTTTTT	CASSRQGFPTGELFF
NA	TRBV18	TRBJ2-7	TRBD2	TGTGCCAGCTCATCTCGGGAGGGCGAGCAGTACTTC	CASSSREGEQYF
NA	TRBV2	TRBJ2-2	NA	TGTGCCAGCAGTGCCTCAGGGGACACCGGGGAGCTGTTTTTT	CASSASGDTGELFF
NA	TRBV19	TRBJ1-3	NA	TGTGCCAGTAGTGAGAATAGCGGTAACTCTGGAAACACCATATATTTT	CASSENSGNSGNTIYF
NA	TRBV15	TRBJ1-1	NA	TGTGCCACCAGCAGAGATGGGGGACTGACTGAAGCTTTCTTT	CATSRDGGLTEAFF
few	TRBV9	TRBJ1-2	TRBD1	TGTGCCAGCAGCGCGGGACAGCCTCATGGCTACACCTTC	CASSAGQPHGYTF
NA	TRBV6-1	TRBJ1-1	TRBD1	TGTGCCAGCAGTCAAGCAGGGGGCGGGAACACTGAAGCTTTCTTT	CASSQAGGGNTEAFF
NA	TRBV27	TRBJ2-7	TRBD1	TGTGCCAGCCAATCGGTGGGACAGGCGACCTACGAGCAGTACTTC	CASQSVGQATYEQYF
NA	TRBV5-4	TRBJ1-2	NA	TGTGCCAGCAGCTTGGCTTCCAGGGTTGGATATGGCTACACCTTC	CASSLASRVGYGYTF
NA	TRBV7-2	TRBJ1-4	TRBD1	TGTGCCAGCAGCTTAGTGCAGGTGGGGACAGCTAATGAAAAACTGTTTTTT	CASSLVQVGTANEKLFF
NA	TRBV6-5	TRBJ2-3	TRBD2	TGTGCCAGCAGGCCCAGGACTAGCGGCACAGATACGCAGTATTTT	CASRPRTSGTDTQYF
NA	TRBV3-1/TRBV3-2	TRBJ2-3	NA	TGTGCCAGCAGCCAGGTGGGAGTGGGCACAGATACGCAGTATTTT	CASSQVGVGTDTQYF
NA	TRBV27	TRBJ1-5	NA	TGTGCCAGCAGCCTGAGAGCGGGGATCCCCAATCAGCCCCAGCATTTT	CASSLRAGIPNQPQHF
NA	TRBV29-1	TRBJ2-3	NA	TGCAGCGTTCAGGGGGGCGCCGGAACAGATACGCAGTATTTT	CSVQGGAGTDTQYF
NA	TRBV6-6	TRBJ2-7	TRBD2	TGTGCCAGCAGTTCCCTACTAGCGGGGGGGCGGGAGCAGTACTTC	CASSSLLAGGREQYF
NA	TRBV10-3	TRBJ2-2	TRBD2	TGTGCCATCAGTGAGCGGGGGGGCCAAGACGGGGAGCTGTTTTTT	CAISERGGQDGELFF
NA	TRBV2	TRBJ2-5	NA	TGTGCCAGCAGTGAAGGGCTAGCCCAAGAGACCCAGTACTTC	CASSEGLAQETQYF
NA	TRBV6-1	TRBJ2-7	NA	TGTGCCAGCAGTGATTCGGGACACGCCTACGAGCAGTACTTC	CASSDSGHAYEQYF
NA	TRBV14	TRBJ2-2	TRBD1	TGTGCCAGCAGCCGACAGGGGGTAAACACCGGGGAGCTGTTTTTT	CASSRQGVNTGELFF
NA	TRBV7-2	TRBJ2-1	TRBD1	TGTGCCAGCAGCGCTGGGGCAGGGGGCTACAATGAGCAGTTCTTC	CASSAGAGGYNEQFF